This T cell receptor (beta chain) was profiled in a study of blood T cell repertoires in COVID-19. Under the authors' procedure: Nucleated cell counts were estimated from reference gene primer amplification. Measured with immunoSEQ multiplex PCR; TCRdb has only the in-frame clones, and not every one. V and J calls plus clone size are reproduced from that table; the DNA served to infer D and trimming. The sample lists 220,000 or so clones; around 82% were seen once. V gave up 6 bases and J gave up 1 base; unmatched junction bases: 16. The CDR3 sequence is 18 residues long. Per germline, CDR1 MDHEN and CDR2 SYDVKM.

The TCR comes from a woman between 65 and 79 years old with acute or convalescent COVID-19. This chain connects TRBV28 to TRBJ1-1; 8 bases are shared with TRBD1. The sequenced sample was peripheral blood. The CDR3 is CASSPAVGRTGKNTEAFF. CDR3 nucleotide sequence: TGTGCCAGCAGCCCGGCCGTGGGACGGACAGGGAAGAACACTGAAGCTTTCTTT.